These 24 T cell receptor beta chains came from one sample sequenced in a study of T cell clusters in autoimmune cytopenias. TRB rearrangements were amplified by touch-down multiplex PCR with mixed TRB-A/B primers. TCRdb reprocessed the multiplex PCR reads; each CDR3 protein has one entry and no DNA is given. This sample's table reports thousands of distinct CDR3 sequences. TRB was amplified from around 250 ng of peripheral blood genomic DNA per sample. The sequencing input was peripheral blood. These receptors came from a human donor with an autoimmune cytopenia or autoimmune hepatitis (not recorded which).

Frequency places this clonotype as medium-sized. The rearrangement joins TRBV19 to TRBJ2-1. The CDR3 spans 15 residues. CDR1 and CDR2 from the germline V gene are LNHDA and SQIVND (reference sequence). This CDR3 reads CASSNGVGSYNEQFF.

The chain couples TRBV27 to TRBJ2-1; the D call from TCRdb, TRBD1, cannot be confirmed without DNA. Germline V gene sequence: CDR1 MNHEY, CDR2 SMNVEV (reference sequence). This CDR3 is built from 14 residues. The CDR3 loop reads CASSPWVLGGEQFF.

This chain links TRBV15 with TRBJ1-1. Germline V lookup: CDR1 LNHNV, CDR2 YYDKDF (reference sequence). This CDR3 region has 14 residues. The CDR3 sequence is CATSSAGGSTEAFF.

This chain connects TRBV6-5 to TRBJ1-1. CDR1 and CDR2 (germline): MNHEY, SVGAGI. The CDR3 covers 13 residues. The chain's CDR3 is CASRGGANTEAFF.

This clonotype shows up as large (0.1 to 1%) by frequency. This sequence joins TRBV6-6 and TRBJ2-3; TCRdb returns TRBD1, unconfirmable since there is no DNA. Looked up from germline, CDR1 is MNHNY and CDR2 is SVGAGI (reference sequence). The CDR3 is made up of 16 amino acids. This chain's CDR3 is CASSYLIEGPRDTQYF.

This clonotype is called medium-sized based on its frequency. This sequence joins TRBV19 and TRBJ1-6; TCRdb calls TRBD1, which cannot be checked without DNA. The CDR3 extends over 13 amino acids. In germline, CDR1 is LNHDA, CDR2 SQIVND (reference sequence). The CDR3 protein is CASTRTGISPLHF.

The CDR3 sequence: CSVGTGQPQHF. The chain combines TRBV29-1 with TRBJ1-5; with no DNA, the TCRdb D assignment of TRBD1 cannot be verified. This CDR3 is built from 11 residues. Germline values: CDR1 SQVTM, CDR2 ANQGSEA.

The chain recombines TRBV18 with TRBJ2-3; TCRdb's D gene call, TRBD2, goes unchecked for lack of DNA. There are 15 residues in the CDR3. The V gene's germline CDR1 is KGHSH and CDR2 LQKENI. Here the CDR3 reads CASSPTSGIVDTQYF.

By frequency, this clonotype is medium-sized. This sequence joins TRBV29-1 and TRBJ2-4; TCRdb proposes TRBD1, but this gene call is untestable without DNA. Germline V CDR1 and CDR2: SQVTM, ANQGSEA. The CDR3 sequence is 13 residues long. The CDR3 spells CSVLKGQINIQYF. Using reference TRBV29-1 and TRBJ2-4 for the parts outside the CDR3, the full variable domain is SAVISQKPSRDICQRGTSLTIQCQVDSQVTMMFWYRQQPGQSLTLIATANQGSEATYESGFVIDKFPISRPNLTFSTLTVSNMSPEDSSIYLCSVLKGQINIQYFGAGTRLSVL.

Frequency places this clonotype as medium-sized (0.01 to 0.1%). This chain connects TRBV6-2 or TRBV6-3 to TRBJ2-7; the D call of TRBD2 rests on TCRdb alone, since no DNA is present to check it. CDR3 length: 15 residues. Germline V gives CDR1 MNHEY, CDR2 SVGEGT. The CDR3 spells CASRPGGGLSYEQYF.

This sequence joins TRBV15 and TRBJ2-5; TCRdb gives TRBD1 as the D gene, but with no DNA this cannot be confirmed. Germline loops: CDR1 LNHNV, CDR2 YYDKDF (reference sequence). The CDR3 is 14 amino acids. This chain's CDR3 is CATSNDRIQETQYF.

By frequency, this clonotype is medium-sized (0.01 to 0.1%). The chain links TRBV6-5 to TRBJ2-5; TCRdb indicates TRBD1, and absent DNA this call remains unverified. The CDR3 covers 12 residues. Per germline, CDR1 MNHEY and CDR2 SVGAGI. Here the CDR3 reads CASSPGWETQYF.

This clonotype is called medium-sized based on its frequency. The V and J genes are TRBV15 and TRBJ2-7; TCRdb designates TRBD2, a call that cannot be tested without DNA. The germline V gene has CDR1 LNHNV and CDR2 YYDKDF (reference sequence). The length of the CDR3 is 18 residues. CDR3 in amino acids: CATSRAVAPRGIAKEQYF.

This chain uses TRBV20-1 with TRBJ1-4; TCRdb returns TRBD1, unconfirmable since there is no DNA. CDR1 DFQATT and CDR2 SNEGSKA come from the germline V gene (reference sequence). There are 16 residues in the CDR3. CDR3 sequence: CSALSGDRVSNEKLFF.

The chain has TRBV19 and TRBJ2-3; TCRdb gives TRBD2 as the D gene, but with no DNA this cannot be confirmed. The CDR3 loop spans 17 amino acids. Per germline, CDR1 LNHDA and CDR2 SQIVND (reference sequence). This CDR3 reads CASSIGFGRPLTDTQYF.

The chain has TRBV7-6 and TRBJ2-2; as DNA is missing, the TRBD1 call by TCRdb cannot be tested. CDR1 and CDR2 from the germline V gene are SGHVS and FNYEAQ. This CDR3 spans 13 amino acids. The CDR3 reads CVSSNQGAGELFF.

By frequency, this clonotype is medium-sized. The rearrangement joins TRBV27 to TRBJ2-1; without DNA, the TCRdb call of TRBD2 cannot be checked. CDR3 length equals 13 residues. The germline V gene encodes CDR1 MNHEY and CDR2 SMNVEV (reference sequence). CDR3 loop: CASSLSRGLVQFF.

The rearrangement joins TRBV12-3 or TRBV12-4 to TRBJ1-1; TCRdb's D call, TRBD1, is unchecked because there is no DNA. This CDR3 contains 14 residues. CDR3 protein: CASITGILNTEAFF.

The chain is built from TRBV27 and TRBJ2-1; checking the TCRdb D call of TRBD2 is not possible without DNA. CDR3 size: 14 residues. Per the germline V gene, CDR1 is MNHEY and CDR2 is SMNVEV (reference sequence). CDR3: CASTLPGSPRQQFF.

V is TRBV6-1 and J is TRBJ1-6. From germline, CDR1 is MNHNS and CDR2 SASEGT. The CDR3 is 13 amino acids. The CDR3 sequence: CASSTGDLDSLHF.

CDR3 sequence reads: CASKEGVRNQPQHF. The chain uses TRBV19 and TRBJ1-5. In germline, CDR1 is LNHDA, CDR2 SQIVND (reference sequence). There are 14 residues in the CDR3.

This rearrangement joins TRBV18 to TRBJ1-6. CDR1 is KGHSH and CDR2 is LQKENI in the germline V gene. The CDR3 has 16 residues. The CDR3 loop is CASSLREAAYNSPLHF.

This clonotype is medium-sized by frequency. The rearrangement joins TRBV19 to TRBJ1-5. This CDR3 is 13 amino acids long. Germline V gene data show CDR1 as LNHDA and CDR2 as SQIVND (reference sequence). CDR3: CASTAATNQPQHF.

J is TRBJ2-7 and V is TRBV6-5. There are 15 residues in the CDR3. Germline V gene data show CDR1 as MNHEY and CDR2 as SVGAGI. CDR3 protein: CASSYSTSGSYEQYF.